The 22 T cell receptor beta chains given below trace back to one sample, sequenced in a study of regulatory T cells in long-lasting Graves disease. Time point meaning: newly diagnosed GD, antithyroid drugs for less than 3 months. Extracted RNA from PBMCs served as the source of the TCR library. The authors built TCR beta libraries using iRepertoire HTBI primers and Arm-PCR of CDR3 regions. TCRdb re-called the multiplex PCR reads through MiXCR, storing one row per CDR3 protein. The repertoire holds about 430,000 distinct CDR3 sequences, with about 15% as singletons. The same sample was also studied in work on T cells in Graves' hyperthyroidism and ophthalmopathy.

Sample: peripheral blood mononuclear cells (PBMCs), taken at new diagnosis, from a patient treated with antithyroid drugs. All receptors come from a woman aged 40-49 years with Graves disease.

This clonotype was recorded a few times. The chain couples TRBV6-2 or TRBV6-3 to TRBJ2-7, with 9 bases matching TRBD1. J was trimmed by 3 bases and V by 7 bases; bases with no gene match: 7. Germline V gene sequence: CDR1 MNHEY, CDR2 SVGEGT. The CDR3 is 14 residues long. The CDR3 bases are TGTGCCAGCAAACCGGGACAGGGCAGCTACGAGCAGTACTTC. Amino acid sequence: CASKPGQGSYEQYF.

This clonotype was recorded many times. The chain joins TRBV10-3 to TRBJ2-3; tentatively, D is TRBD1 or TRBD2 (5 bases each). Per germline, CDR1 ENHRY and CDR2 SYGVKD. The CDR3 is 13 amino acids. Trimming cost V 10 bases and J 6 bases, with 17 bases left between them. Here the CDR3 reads CASHRDLLDTQYF. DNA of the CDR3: TGTGCCAGCCACCGGGACCTACTGGATACGCAGTATTTT.

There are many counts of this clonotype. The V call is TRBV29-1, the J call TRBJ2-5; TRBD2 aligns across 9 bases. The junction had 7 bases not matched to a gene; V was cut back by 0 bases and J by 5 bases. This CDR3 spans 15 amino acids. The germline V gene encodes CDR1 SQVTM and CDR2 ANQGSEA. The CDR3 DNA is TGCAGCGTTGAAGATCGCGGGAGGGCGAGGGAGACCCAGTACTTC. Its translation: CSVEDRGRARETQYF.

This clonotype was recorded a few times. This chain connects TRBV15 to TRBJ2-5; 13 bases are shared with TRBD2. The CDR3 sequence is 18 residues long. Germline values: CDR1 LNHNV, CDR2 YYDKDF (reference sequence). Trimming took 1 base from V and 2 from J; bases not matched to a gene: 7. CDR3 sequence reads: CATSRGTSGSHGQETQYF. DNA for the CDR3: TGTGCCACCAGCAGAGGGACTAGCGGGAGCCACGGGCAAGAGACCCAGTACTTC.

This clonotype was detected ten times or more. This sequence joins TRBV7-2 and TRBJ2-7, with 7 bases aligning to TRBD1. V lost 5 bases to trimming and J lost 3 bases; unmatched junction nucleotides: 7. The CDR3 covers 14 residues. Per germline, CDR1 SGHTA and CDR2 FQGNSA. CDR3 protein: CASSPDRNYYEQYF. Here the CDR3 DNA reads TGTGCCAGCAGCCCGGACAGGAACTACTACGAGCAGTACTTC.

The CDR3 DNA follows: TGTGCCAGCAGTGAAGTAAAAGGGTTTGGTCAGCCCCAGCATTTT. Its translation: CASSEVKGFGQPQHF. The genes are TRBV6-1 and TRBJ1-5; D is unclear. The germline gives CDR1 MNHNS, CDR2 SASEGT. Trimming stripped 1 base from V and 6 bases from J, with 13 bases between. CDR3 length: 15 residues.

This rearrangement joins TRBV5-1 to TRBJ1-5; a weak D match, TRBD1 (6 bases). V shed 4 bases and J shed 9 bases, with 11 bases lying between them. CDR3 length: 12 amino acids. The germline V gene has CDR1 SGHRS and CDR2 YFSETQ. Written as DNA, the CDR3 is TGCGCCAGCAGCGTAGAAGGGGGGCCCCAGCATTTT. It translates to CASSVEGGPQHF.

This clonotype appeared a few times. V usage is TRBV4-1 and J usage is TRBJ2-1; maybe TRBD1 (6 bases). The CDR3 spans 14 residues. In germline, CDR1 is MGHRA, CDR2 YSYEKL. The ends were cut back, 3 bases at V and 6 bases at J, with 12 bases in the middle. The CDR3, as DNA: TGCGCCAGCAGCCATCCCGGCAGGGGCAATGAGCAGTTCTTC. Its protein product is CASSHPGRGNEQFF.

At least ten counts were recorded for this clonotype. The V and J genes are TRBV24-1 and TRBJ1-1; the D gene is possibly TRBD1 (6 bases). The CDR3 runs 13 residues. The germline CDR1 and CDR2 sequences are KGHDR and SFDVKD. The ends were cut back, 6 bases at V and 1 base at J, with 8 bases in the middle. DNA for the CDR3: TGTGCCACCAGTAGGGGACAGAACACTGAAGCTTTCTTT. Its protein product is CATSRGQNTEAFF.

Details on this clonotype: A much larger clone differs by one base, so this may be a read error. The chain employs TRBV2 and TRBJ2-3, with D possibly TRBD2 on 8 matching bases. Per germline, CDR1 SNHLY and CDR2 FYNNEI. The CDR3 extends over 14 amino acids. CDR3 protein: CASQRERRTGTQYF. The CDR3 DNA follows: TGTGCCAGCCAGCGGGAGAGGAGGACAGGTACGCAGTATTTT.

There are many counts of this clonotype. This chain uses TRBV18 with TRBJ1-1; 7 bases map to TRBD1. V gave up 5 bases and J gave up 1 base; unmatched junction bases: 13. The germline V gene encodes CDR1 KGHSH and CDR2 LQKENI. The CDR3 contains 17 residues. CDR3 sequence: CASSSFYQDRENTEAFF. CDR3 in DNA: TGTGCCAGCTCATCCTTTTATCAAGACAGGGAGAACACTGAAGCTTTCTTT.

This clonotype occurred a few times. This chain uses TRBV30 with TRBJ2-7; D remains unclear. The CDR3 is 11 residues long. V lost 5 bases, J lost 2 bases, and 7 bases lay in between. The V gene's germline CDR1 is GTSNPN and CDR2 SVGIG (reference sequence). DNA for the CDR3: TGTGCCTGGGGAAGGGCCTACGAGCAGTACTTC. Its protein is CAWGRAYEQYF.

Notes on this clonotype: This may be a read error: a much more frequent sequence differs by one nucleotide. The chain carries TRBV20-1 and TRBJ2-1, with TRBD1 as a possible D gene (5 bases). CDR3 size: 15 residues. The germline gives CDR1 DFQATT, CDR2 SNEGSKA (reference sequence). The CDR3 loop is CSVRQIQSSYNEQFF. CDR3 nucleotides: TGCAGTGTTAGACAGATACAGAGCTCCTACAATGAGCAGTTCTTC.

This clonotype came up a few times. The DNA of the CDR3 is TGCGCCAGCAGCTTTGGCGGCGACGCCTCTGGAAACACCATATATTTT. Amino acids: CASSFGGDASGNTIYF. The genes are TRBV5-1 and TRBJ1-3; no clear D. The V end was cut by 2 bases, the J end by 0 bases, with 12 bases between. CDR1 is SGHRS and CDR2 is YFSETQ in the germline V gene. The CDR3 consists of 16 residues. Full variable domain (missing parts from reference TRBV5-1 and TRBJ1-3): KAGVTQTPRYLIKTRGQQVTLSCSPISGHRSVSWYQQTPGQGLQFLFEYFSETQRNKGNFPGRFSGRQFSNSRSEMNVSTLELGDSALYLCASSFGGDASGNTIYFGEGSWLTVV.

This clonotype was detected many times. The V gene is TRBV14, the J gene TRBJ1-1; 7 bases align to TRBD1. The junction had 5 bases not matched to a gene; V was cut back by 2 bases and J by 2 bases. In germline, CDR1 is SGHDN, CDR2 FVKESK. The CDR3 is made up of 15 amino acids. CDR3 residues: CASSQNRQGNTEAFF. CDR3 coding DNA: TGTGCCAGCAGCCAAAATCGACAGGGAAACACTGAAGCTTTCTTT. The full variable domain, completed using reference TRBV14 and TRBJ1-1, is EAGVTQFPSHSVIEKGQTVTLRCDPISGHDNLYWYRRVMGKEIKFLLHFVKESKQDESGMPNNRFLAERTGGTYSTLKVQPAELEDSGVYFCASSQNRQGNTEAFFGQGTRLTVV.

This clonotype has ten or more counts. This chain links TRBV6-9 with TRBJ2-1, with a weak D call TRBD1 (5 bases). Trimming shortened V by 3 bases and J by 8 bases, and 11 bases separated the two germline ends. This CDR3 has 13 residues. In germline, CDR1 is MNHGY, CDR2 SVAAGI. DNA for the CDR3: TGTGCCAGCAGTTACAAAGTAGGGGATGAGCAGTTCTTC. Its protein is CASSYKVGDEQFF.

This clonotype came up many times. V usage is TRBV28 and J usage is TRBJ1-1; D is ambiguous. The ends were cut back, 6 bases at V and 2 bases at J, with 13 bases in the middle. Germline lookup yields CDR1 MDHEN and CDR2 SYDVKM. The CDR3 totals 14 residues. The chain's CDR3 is CASSHSWANTEAFF. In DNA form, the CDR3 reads TGTGCCAGCAGCCACTCCTGGGCAAACACTGAAGCTTTCTTT.

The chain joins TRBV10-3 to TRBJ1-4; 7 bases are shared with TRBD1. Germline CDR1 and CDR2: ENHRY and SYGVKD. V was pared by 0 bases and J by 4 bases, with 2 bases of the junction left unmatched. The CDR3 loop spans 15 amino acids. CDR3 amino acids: CAISESGQLNEKLFF. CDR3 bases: TGTGCCATCAGTGAGTCGGGACAGCTTAATGAAAAACTGTTTTTT.

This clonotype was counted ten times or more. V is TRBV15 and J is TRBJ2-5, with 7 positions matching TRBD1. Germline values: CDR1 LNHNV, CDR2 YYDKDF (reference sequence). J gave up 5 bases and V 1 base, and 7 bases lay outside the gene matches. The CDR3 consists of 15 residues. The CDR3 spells CATSRGRQGGETQYF. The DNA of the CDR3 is TGTGCCACCAGCAGAGGGAGACAGGGTGGGGAGACCCAGTACTTC.

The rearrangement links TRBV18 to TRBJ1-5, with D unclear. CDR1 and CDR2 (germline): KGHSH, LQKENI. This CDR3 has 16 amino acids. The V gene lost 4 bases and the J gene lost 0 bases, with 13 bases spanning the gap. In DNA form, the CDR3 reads TGTGCCAGCTCACTAACAAGGGAATATAGCAATCAGCCCCAGCATTTT. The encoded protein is CASSLTREYSNQPQHF.

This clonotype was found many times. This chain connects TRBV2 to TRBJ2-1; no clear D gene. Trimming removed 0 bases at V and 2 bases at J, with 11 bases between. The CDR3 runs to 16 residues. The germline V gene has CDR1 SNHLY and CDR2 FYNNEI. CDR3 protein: CASSEAGSLAYNEQFF. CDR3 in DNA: TGTGCCAGCAGTGAAGCAGGAAGCTTAGCCTACAATGAGCAGTTCTTC. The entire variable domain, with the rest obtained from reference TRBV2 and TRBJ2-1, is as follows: EPEVTQTPSHQVTQMGQEVILRCVPISNHLYFYWYRQILGQKVEFLVSFYNNEISEKSEIFDDQFSVERPDGSNFTLKIRSTKLEDSAMYFCASSEAGSLAYNEQFFGPGTRLTVL.

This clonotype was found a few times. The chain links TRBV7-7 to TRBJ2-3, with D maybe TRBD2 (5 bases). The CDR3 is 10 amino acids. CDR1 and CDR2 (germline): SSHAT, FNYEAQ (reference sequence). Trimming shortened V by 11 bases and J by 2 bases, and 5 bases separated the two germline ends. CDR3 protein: CARDTDTQYF. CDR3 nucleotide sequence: TGTGCCCGGGACACAGATACGCAGTATTTT. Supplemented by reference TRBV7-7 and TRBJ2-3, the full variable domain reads GAGVSQSPRYKVTKRGQDVTLRCDPISSHATLYWYQQALGQGPEFLTYFNYEAQPDKSGLPSDRFSAERPEGSISTLTIQRTEQRDSAMYRCARDTDTQYFGPGTRLTVL.